These 25 T cell receptor beta chains share one sample of origin, sequenced in a study of blood T cell repertoires in COVID-19. Using immunoSEQ multiplex PCR, the repertoire was profiled, and TCRdb retains in-frame clones only, with some absent. The top ten hold approximately 8.1% of the sample, which has about 170,000 clones, 85% seen once. The source material was peripheral blood. The receptors were gathered from a woman of 80 years or more with COVID-19, enrolled during active disease.

A single count supports this clone. This rearrangement joins TRBV12-3 or TRBV12-4 to TRBJ2-1; a possible D gene is TRBD2 (6 bases). The CDR3 length is 13 residues. Between the trimmed V and J ends, which lost 3 bases and 6 bases, there was a span of 9 bases. This CDR3 reads CASSFLASNEQFF. The CDR3 DNA is TGTGCCAGCAGTTTTCTAGCGTCCAATGAGCAGTTCTTC.

The V call is TRBV9, the J call TRBJ2-3, with TRBD1 as a possible D gene (6 bases). The CDR3 loop spans 17 amino acids. Trimming shortened V by 0 bases and J by 2 bases, and 16 bases separated the two germline ends. Germline CDR1 is SGDLS and CDR2 is YYNGEE. The CDR3 DNA reads as TGTGCCAGCAGCGTAGGCTTCACGGCAGGGGACACAGATACGCAGTATTTT. It encodes CASSVGFTAGDTDTQYF.

The chain is built from TRBV5-1 and TRBJ2-2, with 12 bases matching TRBD1. Looked up from germline, CDR1 is SGHRS and CDR2 is YFSETQ. The V and J ends lost 3 bases and 6 bases, in that order; junction bases with no gene match: 12. The CDR3 covers 18 residues. Here the CDR3 reads CASSYYPGDRGLAGELFF. The CDR3 DNA reads as TGCGCCAGCAGCTACTACCCGGGGGACAGGGGGCTTGCCGGGGAGCTGTTTTTT.

This clone was seen a handful of times. This chain links TRBV29-1 with TRBJ1-2; no clear D gene. V lost 4 bases and J lost 8, with 14 bases in between. Germline loops: CDR1 SQVTM, CDR2 ANQGSEA. This CDR3 has 12 amino acids. CDR3 residues: CSVVLPRSGYTF. The DNA for the CDR3 is TGCAGCGTTGTGTTGCCTAGGTCCGGCTACACCTTC.

V and J are TRBV29-1 and TRBJ1-4; D might be TRBD1 (5 bases). V dropped 6 bases and J dropped 7 bases, with 18 bases sitting between them. Germline CDR1 SQVTM, CDR2 ANQGSEA. This CDR3 has 14 amino acids. CDR3 in DNA: TGCAGCGTCCGGTGGGGGGACTGGGCTGAAAAACTGTTTTTT. Amino acids: CSVRWGDWAEKLFF.

This clone was recorded only once. J is TRBJ2-7 and V is TRBV5-1; D ambiguous. CDR3 length: 13 amino acids. V was pared by 4 bases and J by 0 bases, with 8 bases between. Germline V lookup: CDR1 SGHRS, CDR2 YFSETQ. The CDR3 spells CASSRDTSYEQYF. CDR3 coding DNA: TGCGCCAGCAGCCGTGACACCTCCTACGAGCAGTACTTC.

V usage is TRBV5-1 and J usage is TRBJ2-1; 12 positions agree with TRBD2. CDR1 SGHRS and CDR2 YFSETQ come from the germline V gene. This CDR3 comprises 15 residues. V shed 4 bases, J shed 3 bases, and the junction held 2 bases outside the gene matches. Written as DNA, the CDR3 is TGCGCCAGCAGCCCGACTAGCGGGAGCTACAATGAGCAGTTCTTC. The encoded protein is CASSPTSGSYNEQFF. Full variable domain (remainder filled in from reference TRBV5-1 and TRBJ2-1): KAGVTQTPRYLIKTRGQQVTLSCSPISGHRSVSWYQQTPGQGLQFLFEYFSETQRNKGNFPGRFSGRQFSNSRSEMNVSTLELGDSALYLCASSPTSGSYNEQFFGPGTRLTVL.

This chain links TRBV13 with TRBJ2-1, with 8 bases aligning to TRBD2. The CDR3 has 20 amino acids. With V trimmed by 0 bases and J by 9 bases, 22 bases remained unmatched. Germline assignment: CDR1 PRHDT and CDR2 FYEKMQ (reference sequence). The CDR3 here is CASSLGSRRTSIFLDSEQFF. DNA for the CDR3: TGTGCCAGCAGCTTAGGGTCACGTAGGACTAGCATTTTTTTGGACAGTGAGCAGTTCTTC.

The chain uses TRBV10-1 and TRBJ2-1; D is possibly TRBD2 (6 bases). The ends were cut back, 4 bases at V and 7 bases at J, with 14 bases in the middle. Germline V lookup: CDR1 WNHNN, CDR2 SYGVQD (reference sequence). The CDR3 extends over 14 amino acids. For the CDR3, the DNA is TGCGCCAGCAGTGCTAGCGTTTTATGTAATGAGCAGTTCTTC. Its translation is CASSASVLCNEQFF.

The rearrangement joins TRBV18 to TRBJ1-6; D possibly corresponds to TRBD1 (5 bases). Germline V lookup: CDR1 KGHSH, CDR2 LQKENI. The CDR3 runs 13 residues. The ends were cut back, 0 bases at V and 13 bases at J, with 10 bases in the middle. The CDR3 spells CASSPPRGTPLHF. In DNA, the CDR3 is TGTGCCAGCTCACCACCGCGGGGGACGCCCCTCCACTTT.

This sequence joins TRBV3-1 (or the pseudogene TRBV3-2) and TRBJ1-2, with D perhaps matching TRBD1 (6 bases). Germline V gene sequence: CDR1 LGHDT, CDR2 YNNKEL (reference sequence). The ends were cut back, 4 bases at V and 4 bases at J, with 16 bases in the middle. The CDR3 has 15 residues. DNA for the CDR3: TGTGCCAGCAGCCCCGTTGACAGGCCTTCCTATGGCTACACCTTC. It is translated as CASSPVDRPSYGYTF.

The chain carries TRBV5-1 and TRBJ1-2; D may be TRBD1 (5 bases). The length of the CDR3 is 13 residues. Trimming took 4 bases from V and 7 from J, leaving 14 bases between them. CDR1 and CDR2 from the germline V gene are SGHRS and YFSETQ. In nucleotides, the CDR3 is TGCGCCAGCAGCGAGGACAATACTCCTGGCTACACCTTC. Residues: CASSEDNTPGYTF.

This clone occurred once. J is TRBJ2-5 and V is TRBV2; D might be TRBD2 (6 bases). V was clipped by 1 base and J by 9 bases, with 12 bases between them. The germline V gene has CDR1 SNHLY and CDR2 FYNNEI. The CDR3 totals 13 residues. DNA for the CDR3: TGTGCCAGCAGTGAAGGCTCTCCGGGGGCCCAGTACTTC. Its translation is CASSEGSPGAQYF.

This chain joins TRBV7-9 and TRBJ2-2, with 8 nucleotides matching TRBD2. The CDR3 sequence is 15 residues long. V shed 5 bases and J 6 bases; nucleotides not matched to a gene: 8. CDR1 is SEHNR and CDR2 is FQNEAQ in the germline V gene (reference sequence). In DNA form, the CDR3 reads TGTGCCAGCAGCCCACCGGGACTAGGAGCCGGGGAGCTGTTTTTT. As protein: CASSPPGLGAGELFF.

V is TRBV5-1 and J is TRBJ2-4; 10 bases agree with TRBD1. V lost 0 bases and J lost 8; bases outside the gene matches: 5. The CDR3 length is 15 residues. In germline, CDR1 is SGHRS, CDR2 YFSETQ. In DNA, the CDR3 is TGCGCCAGCAGCTTGGGACAGGGGGCGACGGACATTCAGTACTTC. As protein: CASSLGQGATDIQYF.

The chain links TRBV6-5 to TRBJ1-6; D possibly corresponds to TRBD1 (5 bases). V was trimmed by 1 base and J by 9 bases, leaving 7 bases between them. There are 13 residues in the CDR3. Germline-derived CDR1 and CDR2 are MNHEY and SVGAGI. CDR3 bases: TGTGCCAGCAGTTACTTGACAGTTTCACCCCTCCACTTT. Protein: CASSYLTVSPLHF.

This clone was found a few times. The rearrangement links TRBV24-1 to TRBJ2-3, with 7 bases aligning to TRBD2. Germline CDR1 reads KGHDR; CDR2 reads SFDVKD. The CDR3 is 14 residues long. The junction had 7 bases not matched to a gene; V was cut back by 4 bases and J by 7 bases. The CDR3 region has the DNA TGTGCCACCAGTGACTCTCAAGCGGGGAATACGCAGTATTTT. Its translation is CATSDSQAGNTQYF.

This clone has only a few counts. The chain uses TRBV18 and TRBJ2-3, with 10 bases identical to TRBD2. Trimming removed 1 base from V and 2 bases from J; junction bases left unmatched: 9. The CDR3 is 18 residues long. Germline CDR1 KGHSH, CDR2 LQKENI. The CDR3 is CASSPLQASGGATDTQYF. CDR3 nucleotides: TGTGCCAGCTCACCACTTCAAGCGAGCGGGGGGGCCACAGATACGCAGTATTTT.

The gene calls are TRBV19 and TRBJ2-1, with 9 bases that match TRBD2. Trimming removed 5 bases from V and 4 bases from J; junction bases left unmatched: 6. The CDR3 has 15 residues. CDR1 is LNHDA, CDR2 SQIVND, per germline (reference sequence). The CDR3 spells CASSRGRAPYNEQFF. CDR3 DNA: TGTGCCAGTAGTCGCGGGAGGGCCCCTTACAATGAGCAGTTCTTC.

The chain joins TRBV12-3 or TRBV12-4 to TRBJ1-5; TRBD1 agrees at 8 bases. This CDR3 has 12 amino acids. After removal of 2 bases from V and 15 bases from J, the junction contained 6 bases not matched to a gene. The CDR3 here is CASSLSGTGLHF. DNA of the CDR3: TGTGCCAGCAGTTTATCGGGGACAGGTCTGCATTTT.

The V and J genes are TRBV5-1 and TRBJ2-5; D might be TRBD2 (6 bases). There are 14 residues in the CDR3. Trimming pared 4 bases from V and 5 bases from J, leaving 15 bases between. Germline CDR1 SGHRS, CDR2 YFSETQ. Here the CDR3 DNA reads TGCGCCAGCAGCGAGGGGACTCCCTCTGAGACCCAGTACTTC. Translation: CASSEGTPSETQYF.

V gene TRBV4-2 combines with J gene TRBJ2-7; 13 bases are shared with TRBD2. CDR1 LGHNA and CDR2 YNFKEQ come from the germline V gene. The CDR3 has 16 amino acids. J was trimmed by 7 bases and V by 5 bases; bases with no gene match: 11. This CDR3 is CASSTHRPGLAGEQYF. The CDR3 bases are TGTGCCAGCAGCACGCACCGGCCGGGACTAGCGGGGGAGCAGTACTTC.

The V call is TRBV12-3 or TRBV12-4, the J call TRBJ2-7, with 12 bases lining up with TRBD2. The CDR3 covers 13 residues. The trim removed 9 bases at V and 6 bases at J, leaving 6 bases unmatched. The CDR3 region is CASSASGRGEQYF. CDR3 nucleotide sequence: TGTGCCAGTTCGGCTAGCGGGAGGGGCGAGCAGTACTTC.

CDR3 sequence: CASSVVGGTGTDTQYF. The CDR3 DNA reads as TGTGCCAGCAGCGTAGTGGGGGGGACGGGCACAGATACGCAGTATTTT. The chain carries TRBV9 and TRBJ2-3, with 7 bases fitting TRBD2. The CDR3 covers 16 residues. The J segment lost 1 base and the V segment lost 0 bases, leaving 5 bases of the junction unmatched. Germline V gene data show CDR1 as SGDLS and CDR2 as YYNGEE.

V and J are TRBV19 and TRBJ1-2; 10 bases map to TRBD1. The junction had 13 bases not matched to a gene; V was cut back by 7 bases and J by 5 bases. Germline values: CDR1 LNHDA, CDR2 SQIVND (reference sequence). The CDR3 has 16 amino acids. For the CDR3, the DNA is TGTGCCAGTACCACTCAGAAGGACAGGGGGTATTATGGCTACACCTTC. Residues: CASTTQKDRGYYGYTF.